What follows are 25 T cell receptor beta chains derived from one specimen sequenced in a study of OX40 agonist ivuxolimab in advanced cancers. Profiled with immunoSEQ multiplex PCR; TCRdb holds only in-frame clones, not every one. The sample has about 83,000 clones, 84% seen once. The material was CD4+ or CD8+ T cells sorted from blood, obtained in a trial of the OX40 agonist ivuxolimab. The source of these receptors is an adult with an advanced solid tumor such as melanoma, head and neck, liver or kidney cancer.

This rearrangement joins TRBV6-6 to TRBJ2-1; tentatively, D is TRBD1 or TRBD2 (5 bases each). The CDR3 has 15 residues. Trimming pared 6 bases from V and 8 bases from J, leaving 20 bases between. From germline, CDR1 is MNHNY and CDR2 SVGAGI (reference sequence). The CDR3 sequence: CASRPGTPLFDEQFF. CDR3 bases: TGTGCCAGCAGGCCCGGGACCCCACTATTCGATGAGCAGTTCTTC.

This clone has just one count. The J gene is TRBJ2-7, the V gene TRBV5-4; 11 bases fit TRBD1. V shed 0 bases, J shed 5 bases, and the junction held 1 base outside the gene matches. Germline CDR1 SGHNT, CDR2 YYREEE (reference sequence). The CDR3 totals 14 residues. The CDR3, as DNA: TGTGCCAGCAGCTTGGGGGACAGGGGGAACGAGCAGTACTTC. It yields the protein CASSLGDRGNEQYF.

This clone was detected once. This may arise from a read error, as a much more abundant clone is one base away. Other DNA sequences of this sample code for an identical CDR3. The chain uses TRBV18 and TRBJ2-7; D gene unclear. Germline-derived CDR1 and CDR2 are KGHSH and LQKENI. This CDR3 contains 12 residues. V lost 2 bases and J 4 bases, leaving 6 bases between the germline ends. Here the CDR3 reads CASSPEQYEQYF. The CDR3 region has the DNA TGTGCCAGCTCACCAGAACAGTACGAGCAGTACTTC.

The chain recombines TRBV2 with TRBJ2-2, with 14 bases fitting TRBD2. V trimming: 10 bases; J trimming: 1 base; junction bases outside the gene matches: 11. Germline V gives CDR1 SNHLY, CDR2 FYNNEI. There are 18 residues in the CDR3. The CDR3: CATSGWTSGGWNTGELFF. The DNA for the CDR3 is TGTGCCACCTCGGGGTGGACTAGCGGGGGGTGGAACACCGGGGAGCTGTTTTTT. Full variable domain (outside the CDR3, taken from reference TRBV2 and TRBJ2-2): EPEVTQTPSHQVTQMGQEVILRCVPISNHLYFYWYRQILGQKVEFLVSFYNNEISEKSEIFDDQFSVERPDGSNFTLKIRSTKLEDSAMYFCATSGWTSGGWNTGELFFGEGSRLTVL.

The DNA of the CDR3 is TGTGCCAGCAGCACACCCGGGACAGGGACCTACAATGAGCAGTTCTTC. It translates to CASSTPGTGTYNEQFF. The rearrangement joins TRBV5-6 to TRBJ2-1, with 9 bases fitting TRBD1. The CDR3 spans 16 residues. The germline gives CDR1 SGHDT, CDR2 YYEEEE. The V and J ends lost 4 bases and 2 bases, in that order; junction bases with no gene match: 7.

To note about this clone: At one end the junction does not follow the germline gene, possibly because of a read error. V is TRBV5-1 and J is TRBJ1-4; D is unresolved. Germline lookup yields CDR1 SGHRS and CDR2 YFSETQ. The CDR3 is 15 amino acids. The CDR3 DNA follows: TGTGCCAGCAGCGCCTTACCCGCCGGTAATGAAAAACTGTTTTTT. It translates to CASSALPAGNEKLFF.

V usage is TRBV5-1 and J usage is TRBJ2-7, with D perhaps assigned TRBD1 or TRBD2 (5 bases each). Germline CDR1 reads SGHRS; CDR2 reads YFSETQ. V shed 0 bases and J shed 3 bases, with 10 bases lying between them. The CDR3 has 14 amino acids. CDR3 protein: CASSLGRENYEQYF. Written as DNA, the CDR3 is TGCGCCAGCAGCTTGGGCAGGGAGAACTACGAGCAGTACTTC. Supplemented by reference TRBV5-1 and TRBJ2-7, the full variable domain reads KAGVTQTPRYLIKTRGQQVTLSCSPISGHRSVSWYQQTPGQGLQFLFEYFSETQRNKGNFPGRFSGRQFSNSRSEMNVSTLELGDSALYLCASSLGRENYEQYFGPGTRLTVT.

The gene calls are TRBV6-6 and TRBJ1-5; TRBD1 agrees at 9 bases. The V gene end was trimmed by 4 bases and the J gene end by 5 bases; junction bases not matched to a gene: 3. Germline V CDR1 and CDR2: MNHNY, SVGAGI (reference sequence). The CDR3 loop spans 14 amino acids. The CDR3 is CASSSQGAYQPQHF. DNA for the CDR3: TGTGCCAGCAGTTCACAGGGGGCTTATCAGCCCCAGCATTTT.

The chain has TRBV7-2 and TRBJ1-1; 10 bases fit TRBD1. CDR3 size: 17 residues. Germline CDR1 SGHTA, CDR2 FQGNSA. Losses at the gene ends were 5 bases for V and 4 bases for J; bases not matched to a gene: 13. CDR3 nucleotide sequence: TGTGCCAGCAGCCTAAGGACAGGGGGTCCCCGAACCACTGAAGCTTTCTTT. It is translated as CASSLRTGGPRTTEAFF.

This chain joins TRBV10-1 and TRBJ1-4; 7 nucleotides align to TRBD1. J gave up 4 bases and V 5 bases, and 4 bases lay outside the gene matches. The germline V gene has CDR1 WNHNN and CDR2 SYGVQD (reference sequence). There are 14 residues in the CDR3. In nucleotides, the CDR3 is TGCGCCAGCAGTTTTGGACAGGATAATGAAAAACTGTTTTTT. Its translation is CASSFGQDNEKLFF.

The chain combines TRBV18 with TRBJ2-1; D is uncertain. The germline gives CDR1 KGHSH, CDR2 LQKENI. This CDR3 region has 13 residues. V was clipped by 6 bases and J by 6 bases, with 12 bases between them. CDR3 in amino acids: CASSGVRANEQFF. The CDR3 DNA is TGTGCCAGCTCTGGGGTAAGGGCCAATGAGCAGTTCTTC.

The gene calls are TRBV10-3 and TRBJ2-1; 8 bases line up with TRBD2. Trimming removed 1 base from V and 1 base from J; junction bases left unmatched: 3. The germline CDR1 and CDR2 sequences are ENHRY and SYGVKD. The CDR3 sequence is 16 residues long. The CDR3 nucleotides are TGTGCCATCAGTGAGTGGAAGCGGGAGTCCTACAATGAGCAGTTCTTC. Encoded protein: CAISEWKRESYNEQFF.

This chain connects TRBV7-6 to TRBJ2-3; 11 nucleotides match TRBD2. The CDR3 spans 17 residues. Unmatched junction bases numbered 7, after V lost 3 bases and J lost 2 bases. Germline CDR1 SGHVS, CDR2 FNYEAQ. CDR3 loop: CASSLGSGRAITDTQYF. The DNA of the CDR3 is TGTGCCAGCAGCTTGGGTAGCGGGAGGGCCATCACAGATACGCAGTATTTT.

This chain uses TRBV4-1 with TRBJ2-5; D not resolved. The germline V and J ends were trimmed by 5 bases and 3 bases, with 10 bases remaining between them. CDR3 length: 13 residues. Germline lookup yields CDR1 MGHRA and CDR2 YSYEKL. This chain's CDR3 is CASSSGPEETQYF. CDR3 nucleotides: TGCGCCAGCAGCTCAGGACCGGAAGAGACCCAGTACTTC.

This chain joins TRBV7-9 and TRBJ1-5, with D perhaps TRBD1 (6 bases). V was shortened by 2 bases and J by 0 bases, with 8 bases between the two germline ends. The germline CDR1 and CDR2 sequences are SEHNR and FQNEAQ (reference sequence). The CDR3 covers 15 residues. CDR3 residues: CASSLQGSSNQPQHF. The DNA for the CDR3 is TGTGCCAGCAGCTTACAGGGGAGTAGCAATCAGCCCCAGCATTTT.

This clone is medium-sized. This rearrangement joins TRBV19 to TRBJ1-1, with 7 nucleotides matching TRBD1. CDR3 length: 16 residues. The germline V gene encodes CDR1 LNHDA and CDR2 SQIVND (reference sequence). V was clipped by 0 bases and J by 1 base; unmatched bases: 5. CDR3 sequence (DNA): TGTGCCAGTAGTATAGACCGGGGACAGACGAACACTGAAGCTTTCTTT. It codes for CASSIDRGQTNTEAFF.

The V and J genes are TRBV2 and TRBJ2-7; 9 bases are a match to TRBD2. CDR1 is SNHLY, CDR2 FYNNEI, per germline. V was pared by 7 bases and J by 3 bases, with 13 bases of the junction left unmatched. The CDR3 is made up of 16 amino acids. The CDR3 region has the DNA TGTGCCAGCACTCAGAAGAAAGCGGGGGGATACTACGAGCAGTACTTC. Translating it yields CASTQKKAGGYYEQYF.

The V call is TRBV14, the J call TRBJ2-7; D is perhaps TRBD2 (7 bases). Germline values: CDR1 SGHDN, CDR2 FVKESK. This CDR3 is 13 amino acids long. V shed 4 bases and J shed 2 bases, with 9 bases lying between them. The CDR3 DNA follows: TGTGCCAGCAGCCTGGGGGGGCCCTACGAGCAGTACTTC. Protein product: CASSLGGPYEQYF.

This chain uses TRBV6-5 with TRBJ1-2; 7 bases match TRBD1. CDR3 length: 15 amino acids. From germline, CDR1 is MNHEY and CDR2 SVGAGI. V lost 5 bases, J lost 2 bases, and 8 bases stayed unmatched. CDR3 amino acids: CASSQYRGENYGYTF. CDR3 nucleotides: TGTGCCAGCAGTCAATACAGGGGAGAGAACTATGGCTACACCTTC.

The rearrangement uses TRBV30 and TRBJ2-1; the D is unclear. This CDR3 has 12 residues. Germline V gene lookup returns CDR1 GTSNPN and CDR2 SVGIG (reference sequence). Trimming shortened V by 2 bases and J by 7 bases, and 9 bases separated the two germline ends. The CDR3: CAWSRAVNEQFF. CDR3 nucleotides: TGTGCCTGGAGTAGGGCGGTGAATGAGCAGTTCTTC.

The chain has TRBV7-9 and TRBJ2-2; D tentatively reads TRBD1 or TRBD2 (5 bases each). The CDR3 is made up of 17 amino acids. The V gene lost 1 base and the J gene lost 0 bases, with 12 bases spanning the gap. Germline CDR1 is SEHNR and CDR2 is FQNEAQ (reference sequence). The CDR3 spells CASSLGLPGPNTGELFF. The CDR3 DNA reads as TGTGCCAGCAGCTTAGGATTGCCGGGACCGAACACCGGGGAGCTGTTTTTT. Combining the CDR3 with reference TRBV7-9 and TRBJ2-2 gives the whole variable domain DTGVSQNPRHKITKRGQNVTFRCDPISEHNRLYWYRQTLGQGPEFLTYFQNEAQLEKSRLLSDRFSAERPKGSFSTLEIQRTEQGDSAMYLCASSLGLPGPNTGELFFGEGSRLTVL.

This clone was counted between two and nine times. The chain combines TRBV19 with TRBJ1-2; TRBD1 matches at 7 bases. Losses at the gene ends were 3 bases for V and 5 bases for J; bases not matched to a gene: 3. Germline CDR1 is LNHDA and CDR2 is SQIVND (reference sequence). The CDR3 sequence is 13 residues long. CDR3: CASSIGTAYGYTF. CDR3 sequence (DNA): TGTGCCAGTAGTATCGGGACAGCTTATGGCTACACCTTC. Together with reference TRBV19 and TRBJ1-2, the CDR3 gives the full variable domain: DGGITQSPKYLFRKEGQNVTLSCEQNLNHDAMYWYRQDPGQGLRLIYYSQIVNDFQKGDIAEGYSVSREKKESFPLTVTSAQKNPTAFYLCASSIGTAYGYTFGSGTRLTVV.

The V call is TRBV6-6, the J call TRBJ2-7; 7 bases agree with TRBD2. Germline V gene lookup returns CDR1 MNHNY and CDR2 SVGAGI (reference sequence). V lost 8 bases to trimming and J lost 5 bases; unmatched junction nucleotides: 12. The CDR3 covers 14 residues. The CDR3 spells CASAPGGGRDEQYF. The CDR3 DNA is TGTGCCAGCGCCCCCGGGGGAGGGCGAGACGAGCAGTACTTC.

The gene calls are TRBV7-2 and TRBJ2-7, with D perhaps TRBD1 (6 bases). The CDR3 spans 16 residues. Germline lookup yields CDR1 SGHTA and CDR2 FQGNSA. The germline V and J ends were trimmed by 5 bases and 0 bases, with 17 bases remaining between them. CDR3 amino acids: CASSPLTGFRSYEQYF. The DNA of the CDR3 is TGTGCCAGCAGCCCTTTGACAGGTTTTCGCTCCTACGAGCAGTACTTC.

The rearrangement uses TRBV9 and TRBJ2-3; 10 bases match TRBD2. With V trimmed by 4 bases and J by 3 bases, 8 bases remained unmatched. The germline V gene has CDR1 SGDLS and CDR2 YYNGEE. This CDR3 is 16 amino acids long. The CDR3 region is CASSTQLAGPTDTQYF. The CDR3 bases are TGTGCCAGCAGCACCCAACTAGCGGGGCCGACAGATACGCAGTATTTT.